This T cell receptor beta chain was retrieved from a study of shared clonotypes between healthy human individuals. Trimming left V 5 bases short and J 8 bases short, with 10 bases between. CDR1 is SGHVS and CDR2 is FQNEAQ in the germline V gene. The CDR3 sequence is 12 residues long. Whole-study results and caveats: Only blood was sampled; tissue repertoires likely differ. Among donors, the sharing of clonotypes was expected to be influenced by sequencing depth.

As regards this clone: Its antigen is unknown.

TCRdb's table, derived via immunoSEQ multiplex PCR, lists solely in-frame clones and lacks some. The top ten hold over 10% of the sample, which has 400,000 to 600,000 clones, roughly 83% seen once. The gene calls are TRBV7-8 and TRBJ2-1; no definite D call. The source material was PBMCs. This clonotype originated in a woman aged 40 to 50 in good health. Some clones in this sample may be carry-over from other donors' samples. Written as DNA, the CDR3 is TGTGCCAGCAGCGTCGGTGGCCATGAGCAGTTCTTC. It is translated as CASSVGGHEQFF.